Listed below are T cell receptor beta chains from one sample, sequenced in a study of T cell responses to AZD1222 COVID-19 vaccine. Sequenced by immunoSEQ multiplex PCR; TCRdb stores in-frame clones only, minus some. The sample holds about 130,000 clones, roughly nine tenths seen once. This specimen consisted of peripheral blood, obtained on day 0 of AZD1222 vaccination. The receptors were sampled from an adult in good health. The CDR3 runs from the conserved cysteine through the conserved F or W. Each record gives: D gene, V gene, clone size, J gene, CDR3 protein, CDR3 DNA. D genes are given only for firm matches. Clone size is not always given. Where it is, it says once, few, many or a class for expanded clones.

D gene: NA; V gene: TRBV5-1; clone size: NA; J gene: TRBJ1-4; CDR3 protein: CASKFATNEKLFF; CDR3 DNA: TGCGCCAGCAAGTTTGCAACTAATGAAAAACTGTTTTTT
D gene: NA; V gene: TRBV29-1; clone size: NA; J gene: TRBJ2-5; CDR3 protein: CSVTRQLQETQYF; CDR3 DNA: TGCAGCGTTACCCGACAGCTCCAAGAGACCCAGTACTTC
D gene: NA; V gene: TRBV3-1/TRBV3-2; clone size: NA; J gene: TRBJ2-3; CDR3 protein: CASSQDLRLDTQYF; CDR3 DNA: TGTGCCAGCAGCCAAGATCTCAGGTTGGATACGCAGTATTTT
D gene: NA; V gene: TRBV7-9; clone size: NA; J gene: TRBJ1-1; CDR3 protein: CASSLYRRGNTEAFF; CDR3 DNA: TGTGCCAGCAGCTTATATCGCAGGGGGAACACTGAAGCTTTCTTT
D gene: TRBD1; V gene: TRBV4-3; clone size: NA; J gene: TRBJ2-2; CDR3 protein: CASSPYYLGRQGSSGELFF; CDR3 DNA: TGCGCCAGCAGCCCCTACTACCTGGGACGACAGGGTAGCTCCGGGGAGCTGTTTTTT
D gene: NA; V gene: TRBV3-1/TRBV3-2; clone size: NA; J gene: TRBJ2-1; CDR3 protein: CASSVLRRNEQFF; CDR3 DNA: TGTGCCAGCAGCGTATTGAGACGGAATGAGCAGTTCTTC
D gene: NA; V gene: TRBV14; clone size: once; J gene: TRBJ2-2; CDR3 protein: CASSLPGPSAGELFF; CDR3 DNA: TGTGCCAGCAGCTTACCGGGGCCCTCGGCCGGGGAGCTGTTTTTT
D gene: NA; V gene: TRBV18; clone size: NA; J gene: TRBJ2-2; CDR3 protein: CASSLDTTGELFF; CDR3 DNA: TGTGCCAGCTCTCTCGACACCACCGGGGAGCTGTTTTTT
D gene: NA; V gene: TRBV30; clone size: few; J gene: TRBJ1-5; CDR3 protein: CAWSFSGGNQPQHF; CDR3 DNA: TGTGCCTGGAGTTTTAGTGGGGGAAATCAGCCCCAGCATTTT
D gene: NA; V gene: TRBV18; clone size: NA; J gene: TRBJ1-6; CDR3 protein: CASSAGYTGSPLHF; CDR3 DNA: TGTGCCAGCTCGGCCGGGTATACTGGCTCACCCCTCCACTTT
D gene: TRBD1; V gene: TRBV9; clone size: NA; J gene: TRBJ1-6; CDR3 protein: CASSEGQGLSSYNSPLHF; CDR3 DNA: TGTGCCAGCAGCGAGGGACAGGGATTAAGCTCCTATAATTCACCCCTCCACTTT
D gene: TRBD2; V gene: TRBV4-1; clone size: NA; J gene: TRBJ2-2; CDR3 protein: CASSQTILAGGSAGELFF; CDR3 DNA: TGCGCCAGCAGCCAAACGATTTTAGCGGGGGGTTCGGCCGGGGAGCTGTTTTTT
D gene: NA; V gene: TRBV4-3; clone size: NA; J gene: TRBJ1-1; CDR3 protein: CASSQEQGTEAFF; CDR3 DNA: TGCGCCAGCAGCCAAGAGCAGGGCACTGAAGCTTTCTTT
D gene: NA; V gene: TRBV5-5; clone size: NA; J gene: TRBJ1-1; CDR3 protein: CASSSGPLRNTEAFF; CDR3 DNA: TGTGCCAGCAGCTCCGGACCTTTGAGGAACACTGAAGCTTTCTTT
D gene: NA; V gene: TRBV28; clone size: NA; J gene: TRBJ1-1; CDR3 protein: CASTLVNTEAFF; CDR3 DNA: TGTGCCAGCACCCTAGTGAACACTGAAGCTTTCTTT
D gene: NA; V gene: TRBV12-3/TRBV12-4; clone size: NA; J gene: TRBJ2-7; CDR3 protein: CASSFAPSYEQYF; CDR3 DNA: TGTGCCAGCAGTTTCGCCCCCTCCTACGAGCAGTACTTC
D gene: TRBD1; V gene: TRBV19; clone size: NA; J gene: TRBJ1-5; CDR3 protein: CASSLGTGVSNQPQHF; CDR3 DNA: TGTGCCAGTAGTTTAGGGACAGGGGTTAGCAATCAGCCCCAGCATTTT
D gene: NA; V gene: TRBV4-2; clone size: NA; J gene: TRBJ2-1; CDR3 protein: CASSKDPYNEQFF; CDR3 DNA: TGTGCCAGCAGCAAAGACCCCTACAATGAGCAGTTCTTC
D gene: TRBD1; V gene: TRBV4-3; clone size: NA; J gene: TRBJ2-7; CDR3 protein: CASSPATGGDRAYEQYF; CDR3 DNA: TGCGCCAGCAGCCCAGCCACAGGGGGGGACAGGGCCTACGAGCAGTACTTC
D gene: NA; V gene: TRBV10-3; clone size: NA; J gene: TRBJ1-6; CDR3 protein: CAISRDSTGNSPLHF; CDR3 DNA: TGTGCCATCAGTCGGGACTCTACGGGGAATTCACCCCTCCACTTT
D gene: NA; V gene: TRBV4-2; clone size: NA; J gene: TRBJ2-2; CDR3 protein: CASSAHGYIAGELFF; CDR3 DNA: TGTGCCAGCAGCGCCCACGGGTACATCGCCGGGGAGCTGTTTTTT
D gene: TRBD1; V gene: TRBV28; clone size: few; J gene: TRBJ1-1; CDR3 protein: CASTGQPNTEAFF; CDR3 DNA: TGTGCCAGCACGGGACAGCCTAACACTGAAGCTTTCTTT
D gene: NA; V gene: TRBV5-4; clone size: NA; J gene: TRBJ2-2; CDR3 protein: CASSLDPGRELFF; CDR3 DNA: TGTGCCAGCAGCTTGGATCCGGGAAGGGAGCTGTTTTTT
D gene: TRBD1; V gene: TRBV24-1; clone size: NA; J gene: TRBJ2-5; CDR3 protein: CATSDPDRGETQYF; CDR3 DNA: TGTGCCACCAGTGACCCGGACAGGGGAGAGACCCAGTACTTC
D gene: TRBD1; V gene: TRBV5-5; clone size: NA; J gene: TRBJ2-7; CDR3 protein: CASSRQQGAGEQYF; CDR3 DNA: TGTGCCAGCAGTCGTCAGCAGGGGGCTGGCGAGCAGTACTTC
D gene: NA; V gene: TRBV7-2; clone size: NA; J gene: TRBJ2-7; CDR3 protein: CASSLDVSMTYEQYF; CDR3 DNA: TGTGCCAGCAGCTTAGATGTCAGTATGACCTACGAGCAGTACTTC
D gene: NA; V gene: TRBV27; clone size: NA; J gene: TRBJ2-6; CDR3 protein: CASRPTWRFVSGANVLTF; CDR3 DNA: TGTGCCAGCAGACCCACATGGAGGTTTGTATCTGGGGCCAACGTCCTGACTTTC
D gene: NA; V gene: TRBV28; clone size: NA; J gene: TRBJ2-7; CDR3 protein: CASSHGTGTYEQYF; CDR3 DNA: TGTGCCAGCAGTCACGGGACGGGGACCTACGAGCAGTACTTC
D gene: NA; V gene: TRBV6-2/TRBV6-3; clone size: NA; J gene: TRBJ1-1; CDR3 protein: CASSPTPPQNTEAFF; CDR3 DNA: TGTGCCAGCAGCCCAACCCCGCCACAGAACACTGAAGCTTTCTTT
D gene: NA; V gene: TRBV5-4; clone size: NA; J gene: TRBJ2-2; CDR3 protein: CASSLIGVGSPGELFF; CDR3 DNA: TGTGCCAGCAGCTTGATCGGTGTGGGGAGCCCCGGGGAGCTGTTTTTT
D gene: NA; V gene: TRBV15; clone size: NA; J gene: TRBJ2-7; CDR3 protein: CATSREKTGAYEQYF; CDR3 DNA: TGTGCCACCAGCAGGGAAAAGACAGGTGCCTACGAGCAGTACTTC
D gene: NA; V gene: TRBV27; clone size: NA; J gene: TRBJ1-5; CDR3 protein: CASTTTRDNQPQHF; CDR3 DNA: TGTGCCAGCACCACTACCCGGGATAATCAGCCCCAGCATTTT
D gene: NA; V gene: TRBV4-3; clone size: NA; J gene: TRBJ2-1; CDR3 protein: CASSQEAPNEQFF; CDR3 DNA: TGCGCCAGCAGCCAAGAGGCTCCTAATGAGCAGTTCTTC